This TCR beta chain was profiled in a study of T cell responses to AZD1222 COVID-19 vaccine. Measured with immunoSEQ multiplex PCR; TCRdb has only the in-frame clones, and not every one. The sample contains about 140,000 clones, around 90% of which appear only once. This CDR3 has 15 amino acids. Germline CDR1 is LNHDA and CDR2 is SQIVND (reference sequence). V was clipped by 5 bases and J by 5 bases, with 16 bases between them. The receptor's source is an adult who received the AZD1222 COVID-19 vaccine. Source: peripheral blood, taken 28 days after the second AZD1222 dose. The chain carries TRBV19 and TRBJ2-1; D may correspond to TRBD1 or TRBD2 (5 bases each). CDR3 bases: TGTGCCAGTAGTTACGGGGCCCGCGGCGACAATGAGCAGTTCTTC. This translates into CASSYGARGDNEQFF.